The text below deals with one T cell receptor (beta chain). What it recognizes is unknown. Samples of blood were obtained at baseline, on cycle 4 day 1, and on cycle 7 day 1. This entry belongs to a study of OX40 agonist ivuxolimab in advanced cancers. Regarding the study as a whole: Clonal expansion was among the lowest in partial responders at 0.1-3.0 mg/kg, especially CD8+. Average numbers of expanded clones were greater in CD8+ T cells than in CD4+. Normalized T-cell clonal expansion was also low in a subset of nonresponders.

CDR3 size: 13 residues. Deletions cut 1 base from V and 12 bases from J, with 10 bases between. Germline CDR1 reads SNHLY; CDR2 reads FYNNEI. Repertoires were generated with immunoSEQ multiplex PCR, while TCRdb's copy carries only in-frame clones and drops some. Among 50,000 to 70,000 clones, more than 75% were seen once, and the ten largest hold about 3%. The sequenced sample was CD4+ or CD8+ T cells sorted from blood, obtained in a trial of the OX40 agonist ivuxolimab. This TCR derives from an adult with an advanced solid tumor such as melanoma, head and neck, liver or kidney cancer. The V gene is TRBV2, the J gene TRBJ2-6; no clear D gene. The CDR3 sequence: CASSEVGRGVLTF. CDR3 bases: TGTGCCAGCAGTGAAGTCGGGCGCGGCGTCCTGACTTTC.